Here is one T cell receptor beta chain with its context. Here immunoSEQ multiplex PCR was the method, and the copy in TCRdb shows in-frame clones only, minus some. This table has 130,000 or so clones, around nine tenths appearing once. The CDR3 contains 15 residues. Germline V gene sequence: CDR1 LGHDT, CDR2 YNNKEL (reference sequence). V gave up 6 bases and J gave up 7 bases, with 18 bases separating them. These data are taken from a study of blood T cell repertoires in COVID-19. As for the study in general: Researchers got acute and convalescent COVID-19 samples from the United States, Italy and Spain. From T cells, B-cell-depleted T cells, or PBMCs came the material, which was cDNA or gDNA.

The TCR was taken from a middle-aged man with active or convalescent COVID-19. V gene TRBV3-1 (or the pseudogene TRBV3-2) combines with J gene TRBJ1-4; the D gene is possibly TRBD1 (6 bases). Sequenced: peripheral blood. The chain's CDR3 is CASSETGLWGEKLFF. The CDR3 DNA reads TGTGCCAGCAGTGAAACAGGGTTGTGGGGTGAAAAACTGTTTTTT.